This is a list of T cell receptor beta chains from one sample in a study of T-cell reconstitution after alpha-beta-depleted transplantation in children. TCRdb analysed the PCR reads with MiXCR anew, one entry per CDR3 protein. The table has 500,000 to 750,000 distinct CDR3 sequences, 25% to 30% seen once. The sample consisted of PBMCs, taken before TCRalphabeta/CD19-depleted stem cell transplant. These receptors all stem from a boy less than two years old with Wiskott-Aldrich syndrome, due to receive a stem cell transplant. The CDR3 runs from the conserved cysteine through the conserved F or W.

v_gene	j_gene	CDR3aa
TRBV29-1	TRBJ1-5	CSVSRGQDQPQHF
TRBV24-1	TRBJ2-1	CATSDLERLGGEQFF
TRBV20-1	TRBJ2-1	CSARPGTRVNEQFF
TRBV29-1	TRBJ2-7	CSVCGLAGYEQYF
TRBV4-1	TRBJ2-1	CASSQATSGSSYNEQFF
TRBV10-3	TRBJ2-7	CAISEFGPTSGRRYEQYF
TRBV12-3/TRBV12-4	TRBJ2-3	CASSSWMTDTDTQYF
TRBV20-1	TRBJ1-5	CSAREGTMGNQPQHF
TRBV20-1	TRBJ2-5	CSAEQGAEETQYF
TRBV12-3/TRBV12-4	TRBJ2-5	CASGGGRAPRRETQYF
TRBV5-6	TRBJ2-1	CASSPGDGRSYNEQFF
TRBV5-5	TRBJ2-2	CASSFPRQGKITGELFF
TRBV28	TRBJ1-2	CASSWDRLSYGYTF
TRBV20-1	TRBJ1-1	CSASPQGLNTEAFF
TRBV5-1	TRBJ2-5	CASSSTASVPETQYF
TRBV20-1	TRBJ1-1	CSAISVGSPEAFF
TRBV11-3	TRBJ2-2	CASSLGRLAGELFF
TRBV20-1	TRBJ1-4	CSARGQSNEKLFF
TRBV11-2	TRBJ2-3	CASSYGLSTDTQYF
TRBV12-3/TRBV12-4	TRBJ2-1	CASSLASGINTEQFF
TRBV20-1	TRBJ2-1	CSASRPGLWTNEQFF
TRBV7-6	TRBJ2-1	CASSLDPSGNPEQFF
TRBV2	TRBJ2-1	CASSEREKGFF
TRBV20-1	TRBJ2-7	CSPRDSRSSYEQYF
TRBV27	TRBJ2-5	CASSDHQAGRRETQYF
TRBV5-1	TRBJ2-3	CASSRSGNTDTQYF
TRBV4-2	TRBJ1-5	CASSQEQGGLPQHF
TRBV10-1	TRBJ2-5	CASSALAGEETQYF
TRBV12-3/TRBV12-4	TRBJ2-5	CASRQTEETQYF
TRBV5-1	TRBJ2-5	CASRVQGQETQYF